This entry lists 10 T cell receptor beta chains sequenced from one sample in a study of CD8+ T cells in alopecia areata. Reverse transcribed after extraction, RNA yielded cDNA as the sequencing template. The data were produced by immunoSEQ multiplex PCR, yet TCRdb's version contains in-frame clones alone and is incomplete. The table lists over 150,000 clones, approximately 53% of them singletons, with approximately 4.9% in the top ten. Sequenced: CD8+ T cells sorted from blood. The receptors originated from a human donor in good health.

The table lists this clone with a few counts. V is TRBV27 and J is TRBJ2-7, with 12 bases aligning to TRBD2. CDR1 and CDR2 (germline): MNHEY, SMNVEV (reference sequence). With 3 bases clipped from V and 3 bases from J, the junction kept 0 bases outside the gene matches. This CDR3 contains 14 residues. This CDR3 is CASSLTSGGYEQYF. Written as DNA, the CDR3 is TGTGCCAGCAGTTTGACTAGCGGGGGCTACGAGCAGTACTTC.

This chain uses TRBV4-1 with TRBJ1-5; D gene unclear. The ends were cut back, 8 bases at V and 1 base at J, with 15 bases in the middle. CDR3 size: 15 residues. Germline loops: CDR1 MGHRA, CDR2 YSYEKL. As DNA, the CDR3 is TGCGCCAGCCGTCTAGCGGACGGGAGCAATCAGCCCCAGCATTTT. It codes for CASRLADGSNQPQHF.

J is TRBJ2-7 and V is TRBV4-1; 9 positions agree with TRBD1. V trimming: 4 bases; J trimming: 2 bases; junction bases outside the gene matches: 9. CDR3 length: 16 residues. CDR1 MGHRA and CDR2 YSYEKL come from the germline V gene. CDR3 sequence reads: CASSLTSGTGTYEQYF. The CDR3 DNA reads as TGCGCCAGCAGCCTTACATCCGGGACAGGGACCTACGAGCAGTACTTC.

The chain employs TRBV7-9 and TRBJ2-1; 9 bases map to TRBD2. CDR1 is SEHNR and CDR2 is FQNEAQ in the germline V gene (reference sequence). Germline trimming cut 10 bases from V and 4 bases from J; bases unmatched to any gene: 11. This CDR3 has 15 amino acids. The CDR3 sequence: CATSRAGGTYNEQFF. In DNA form, the CDR3 reads TGTGCCACGAGCCGGGCGGGGGGGACTTACAATGAGCAGTTCTTC.

The gene calls are TRBV7-9 and TRBJ1-5; D uncertain. The germline gives CDR1 SEHNR, CDR2 FQNEAQ (reference sequence). There are 12 residues in the CDR3. V lost 1 base and J 6 bases, leaving 4 bases between the germline ends. The CDR3: CASSLVGQPQHF. Here the CDR3 DNA reads TGTGCCAGCAGCTTAGTGGGTCAGCCCCAGCATTTT. Variable domain in full (rest from reference TRBV7-9 and TRBJ1-5): DTGVSQNPRHKITKRGQNVTFRCDPISEHNRLYWYRQTLGQGPEFLTYFQNEAQLEKSRLLSDRFSAERPKGSFSTLEIQRTEQGDSAMYLCASSLVGQPQHFGDGTRLSIL.

The chain couples TRBV15 to TRBJ2-6; 7 bases match TRBD1. V lost 8 bases and J lost 1; bases outside the gene matches: 2. The V gene's germline CDR1 is LNHNV and CDR2 YYDKDF (reference sequence). The CDR3 consists of 14 residues. The CDR3 loop is CATEQGSGANVLTF. Here the CDR3 DNA reads TGTGCCACCGAACAGGGGTCTGGGGCCAACGTCCTGACTTTC.

The chain carries TRBV9 and TRBJ2-7; D possibly matches TRBD1 or TRBD2 (6 bases each). Per germline, CDR1 SGDLS and CDR2 YYNGEE. Trimming shortened V by 1 base and J by 5 bases, and 19 bases separated the two germline ends. This CDR3 has 16 residues. CDR3 protein: CASSVRGAASMNEQYF. The CDR3, as DNA: TGTGCCAGCAGCGTAAGGGGGGCAGCGTCTATGAACGAGCAGTACTTC.

This rearrangement joins TRBV27 to TRBJ1-6; D is unclear. V was trimmed by 1 base and J by 14 bases, leaving 15 bases between them. The V gene's germline CDR1 is MNHEY and CDR2 SMNVEV (reference sequence). The CDR3 is made up of 14 amino acids. The CDR3 DNA reads TGTGCCAGCAGTTTATTGGTCCCGCTGGGATCCCTCCACTTT. Protein sequence: CASSLLVPLGSLHF.

The chain employs TRBV9 and TRBJ1-4, with a weak D call TRBD1 (5 bases). Germline V gene sequence: CDR1 SGDLS, CDR2 YYNGEE. With 3 bases removed from V and 10 bases from J, the gap between germline ends came to 13 bases. The CDR3 is 13 residues long. The CDR3 protein is CASSEGDPAKLFF. In DNA form, the CDR3 reads TGTGCCAGCAGCGAAGGGGACCCGGCAAAACTGTTTTTT.

The chain carries TRBV5-1 and TRBJ2-1, with a weak D call TRBD1 (5 bases). CDR1 and CDR2 (germline): SGHRS, YFSETQ. The V end was cut by 7 bases, the J end by 3 bases, with 14 bases between. The CDR3 has 14 amino acids. The CDR3: CASGQTDNYNEQFF. The CDR3 DNA reads as TGCGCCAGCGGCCAGACAGACAACTACAATGAGCAGTTCTTC.